The clone carrying this TCR beta chain was found once. What it binds is not known. At one end, the junction sequence differs from germline, possibly due to a read error. The V gene's germline CDR1 is SQVTM and CDR2 ANQGSEA. The CDR3 has 8 residues. Amplification yielded TCR beta CDR3 regions, with RNA transcripts as the source. HTBI primers were employed in a first-round RT-PCR of the TCR CDR3. Each CDR3 protein gets one entry after TCRdb re-called the multiplex PCR reads with MiXCR. The data show hundreds of thousands of distinct CDR3 sequences, less than 45% seen once. A patient was excluded if there was uncontrolled infection, other autoimmune disease, pregnancy or lactation. This sample was included in a study of T cells in Graves' hyperthyroidism and ophthalmopathy. Points from the study as a whole: In the analysis, a 13 V-J model separated ophthalmopathy from stable hyperthyroidism. Among clonotypes expanded in thyroid above 0.001, most were also found in blood.

Material for sequencing was peripheral blood or thyroid tissue (not recorded which). The V gene is TRBV29-1, the J gene TRBJ1-4, with TRBD1 matching 7 bases. The sequence was obtained from an adult man with Graves' disease, either hyperthyroidism or ophthalmopathy (not recorded which). As DNA, the CDR3 is TGCAGCGTTGATGGCAGGGGGTTT. Its translation is CSVDGRGF.